This T cell receptor (beta chain) is drawn from a study of T-cell memory formation after mild COVID-19. Findings and limits, study-wide: Clones contracting across day 15 to 85 had a balanced CD4/CD8 profile; later expanding clones leaned CD4+. Some responding clones appeared in pre-infection memory, suggesting cross-reactive memory joined. Clones that contracted clustered mainly in CM and EM if CD4+ and in EMRA if CD8+.

TCRalpha and TCRbeta libraries used 5'RACE with constant-segment primers and UMIs. TCRdb reanalysed the 5' RACE reads using MiXCR and keeps one entry per CDR3 protein. The profile covers about 290,000 distinct CDR3 sequences, with approximately 15% appearing a single time and 20% to 25% taken by the ten largest. About this clonotype itself: What it binds is not known.

Sequenced material: PBMCs or a T cell subset sorted from them (not recorded which). The sequence derives from a man younger than 35 who had mild COVID-19 (a few samples of this study predate the infection). Cell type and time point are not known.

The CDR3 region has the DNA TGTGCCAGCAGTCCCGGGACAGGGAGTGAGACCCAGTACTTC. Translation gives CASSPGTGSETQYF. V and J are TRBV12-3 or TRBV12-4 and TRBJ2-5; 9 bases match TRBD1. Trimming cost V 5 bases and J 5 bases; bases outside gene matches: 6. The CDR3 totals 14 residues.